Detailed here is one TCR beta chain. The assay was immunoSEQ multiplex PCR, and TCRdb's table has in-frame clones only and misses some. The table has fewer than 140,000 clones, roughly 92% seen once. The germline V gene has CDR1 MGHRA and CDR2 YSYEKL. J was trimmed by 5 bases and V by 3 bases; bases with no gene match: 6. The CDR3 contains 15 residues. The data belong to a study of T cell changes during pregnancy in multiple sclerosis. Sequencing was performed on peripheral blood, taken after pregnancy. The TCR comes from a female donor with multiple sclerosis, enrolled in a pregnancy study. The rearrangement uses TRBV4-1 and TRBJ2-1, with 8 bases that match TRBD1. The CDR3 sequence is CASSHGQGIDNEQFF. The CDR3 region has the DNA TGCGCCAGCAGCCATGGACAGGGAATCGACAATGAGCAGTTCTTC.